The present T cell receptor beta chain was sequenced within a study of early T cells in non-severe SARS-CoV-2 infection. Broader study findings: There was a bias toward anti-spike CD8 responses in VDJdb matching, which missed private and CD4 specificities.

V lost 5 bases, J lost 8 bases, and 21 bases lay in between. CDR1 and CDR2 (germline): SGHVS, FNYEAQ. The length of the CDR3 is 16 residues. Individual cDNA molecules received unique molecular identifiers during library preparation. TCRdb itself ran the 5' RACE reads through MiXCR, one entry per CDR3 protein. The sample records about 83,000 distinct CDR3 sequences, about 12% being singletons. This clonotype turned up a few times. As yet, its antigen is unknown. The sequence was collected from an adult who was a healthcare worker with PCR-confirmed SARS-CoV-2 infection or an uninfected control (not recorded which). The sequenced material came from whole blood. The chain is built from TRBV7-6 and TRBJ1-4; D may be TRBD1 (5 bases). The CDR3 loop is CASSNSRGRYDEKLFF. The CDR3 DNA is TGTGCCAGCAGCAACTCTCGGGGGAGGTACGACGAAAAACTGTTTTTT.